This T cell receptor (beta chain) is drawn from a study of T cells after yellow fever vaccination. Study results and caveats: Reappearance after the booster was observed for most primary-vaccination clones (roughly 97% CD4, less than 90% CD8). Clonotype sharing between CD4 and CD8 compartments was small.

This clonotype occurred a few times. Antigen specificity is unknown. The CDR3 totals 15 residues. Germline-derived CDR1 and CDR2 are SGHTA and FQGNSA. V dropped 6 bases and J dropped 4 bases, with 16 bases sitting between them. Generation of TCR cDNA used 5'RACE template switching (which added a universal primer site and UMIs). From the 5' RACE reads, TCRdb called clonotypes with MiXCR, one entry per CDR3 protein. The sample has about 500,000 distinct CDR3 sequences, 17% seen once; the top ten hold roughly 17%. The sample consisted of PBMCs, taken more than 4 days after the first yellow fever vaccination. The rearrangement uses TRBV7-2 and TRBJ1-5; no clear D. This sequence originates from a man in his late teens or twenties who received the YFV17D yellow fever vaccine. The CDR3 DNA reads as TGTGCCAGCAGTCGATGGTCGGGCGGGAATCAGCCCCAGCATTTT. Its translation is CASSRWSGGNQPQHF. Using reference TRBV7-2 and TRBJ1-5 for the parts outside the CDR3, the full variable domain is GAGVSQSPSNKVTEKGKDVELRCDPISGHTALYWYRQSLGQGLEFLIYFQGNSAPDKSGLPSDRFSAERTGGSVSTLTIQRTQQEDSAVYLCASSRWSGGNQPQHFGDGTRLSIL.